The clone carrying this T cell receptor beta chain is labeled medium-sized. The target antigen is unknown. Profiled with immunoSEQ multiplex PCR; TCRdb holds only in-frame clones, not every one. The sample includes 10,000 to 15,000 clones, around 74% of them seen just once. Germline assignment: CDR1 SEHNR and CDR2 FQNEAQ (reference sequence). This CDR3 spans 10 amino acids. Trimming left V 8 bases short and J 3 bases short, with 5 bases between. This entry belongs to a study of OX40 agonist ivuxolimab in advanced cancers. Broader study findings: Undetermined was the antigen specificity of the expanded peripheral T cells. By week 6 at 0.1 to 3.0 mg/kg, blood CD4+ and CD8+ T cells had expanded clonally. Expanded clones were, on average, more numerous among CD8+ T cells than CD4+.

This sample comprised CD4+ or CD8+ T cells sorted from blood, obtained in a trial of the OX40 agonist ivuxolimab. The source of this sequence is an adult with an advanced solid tumor such as melanoma, head and neck, liver or kidney cancer. The chain joins TRBV7-9 to TRBJ2-7; D not resolved. Written as DNA, the CDR3 is TGTGCCAGCGGAAACTACGAGCAGTACGTC. As protein: CASGNYEQYV.